This T cell receptor (beta chain) was sequenced for a study of blood T cell repertoires in COVID-19. Sequenced by immunoSEQ multiplex PCR; TCRdb stores in-frame clones only, minus some. Of fewer than 400,000 clones listed, approximately 87% are singletons. Sequencing input: peripheral blood. The clonotype comes from a young woman with COVID-19, enrolled during active disease.

As DNA, the CDR3 is TGTGCCAGCAGCCAAAGGGTGGGAGCAGACGAGCAGTACTTC. Its protein product is CASSQRVGADEQYF. The V call is TRBV3-1 (or the pseudogene TRBV3-2), the J call TRBJ2-7; tentatively, D is TRBD2 (5 bases). In germline, CDR1 is LGHDT, CDR2 YNNKEL (reference sequence). V was clipped by 2 bases and J by 5 bases, with 13 bases between them. The CDR3 is 14 residues long.